This T cell receptor (beta chain) is from a study of blood T cells in healthy people across ages. Study-level findings and limits: Nothing was known about donor CMV status, and this possibly confounded expanded clonotype changes. Relative to aged donors, long-lived donors carried more naive CD4+ cells and displayed higher diversity. When one million T cells were used, diversity estimates were thought to be underestimates.

Germline V CDR1 and CDR2: ENHRY, SYGVKD. The CDR3 spans 14 residues. The J segment lost 4 bases and the V segment lost 3 bases, leaving 4 bases of the junction unmatched. Every donor provided 8.5 to 10 milliliters of peripheral blood. Points on this clonotype: The antigen remains undetermined.

A sample-barcoded 5' primer and a J-beta primer mix were used in a second PCR of roughly 6 to 11 cycles. One entry per CDR3 protein results from TCRdb running MiXCR on the 5' RACE reads. The table includes approximately 1.5 million distinct CDR3 sequences, roughly a third detected once. The sequencing input was blood. V usage is TRBV10-3 and J usage is TRBJ1-2; 8 positions agree with TRBD1. The source is a woman aged 25 to 39 in good health. DNA for the CDR3: TGTGCCATCAGTGAAGCGGACAGGGTCTATGGCTACACCTTC. Protein sequence: CAISEADRVYGYTF.